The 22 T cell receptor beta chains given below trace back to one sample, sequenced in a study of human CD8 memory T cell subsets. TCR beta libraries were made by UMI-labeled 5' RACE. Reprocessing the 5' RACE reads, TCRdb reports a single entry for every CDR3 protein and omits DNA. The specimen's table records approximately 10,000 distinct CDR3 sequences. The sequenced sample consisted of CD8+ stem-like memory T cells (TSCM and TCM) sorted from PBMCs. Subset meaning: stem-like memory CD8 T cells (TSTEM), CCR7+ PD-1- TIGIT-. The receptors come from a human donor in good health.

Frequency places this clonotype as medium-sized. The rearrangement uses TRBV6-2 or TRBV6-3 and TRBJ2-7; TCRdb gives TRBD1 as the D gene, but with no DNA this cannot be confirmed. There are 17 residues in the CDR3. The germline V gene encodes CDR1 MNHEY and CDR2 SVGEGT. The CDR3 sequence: CASSYPVQGESSYEQYF.

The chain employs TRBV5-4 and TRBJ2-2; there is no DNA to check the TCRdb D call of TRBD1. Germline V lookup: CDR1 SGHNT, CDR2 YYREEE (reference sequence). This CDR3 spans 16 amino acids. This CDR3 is CASSLMGQGSTGELFF.

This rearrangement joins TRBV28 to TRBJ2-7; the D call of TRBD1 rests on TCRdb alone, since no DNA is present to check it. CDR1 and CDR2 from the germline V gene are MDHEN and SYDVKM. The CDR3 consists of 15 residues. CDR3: CASHDRDSLFYEQYF.

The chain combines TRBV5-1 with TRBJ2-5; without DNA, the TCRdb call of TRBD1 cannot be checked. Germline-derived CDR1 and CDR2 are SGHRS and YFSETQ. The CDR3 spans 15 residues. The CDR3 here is CASSLALRVQETQYF.

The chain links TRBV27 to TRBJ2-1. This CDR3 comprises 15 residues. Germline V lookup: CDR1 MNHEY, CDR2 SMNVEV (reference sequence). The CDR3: CASSLGGSSYNEQFF.

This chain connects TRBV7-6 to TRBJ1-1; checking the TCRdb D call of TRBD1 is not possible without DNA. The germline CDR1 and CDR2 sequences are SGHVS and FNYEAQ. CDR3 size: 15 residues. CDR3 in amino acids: CASSLGTGGNTEAFF.

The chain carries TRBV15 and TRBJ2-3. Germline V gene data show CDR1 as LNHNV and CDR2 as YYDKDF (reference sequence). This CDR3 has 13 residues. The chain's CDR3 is CATSRTRSDTQYF.

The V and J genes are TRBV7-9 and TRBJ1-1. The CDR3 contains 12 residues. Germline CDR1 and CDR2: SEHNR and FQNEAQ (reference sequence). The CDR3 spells CATILMNTEAFF.

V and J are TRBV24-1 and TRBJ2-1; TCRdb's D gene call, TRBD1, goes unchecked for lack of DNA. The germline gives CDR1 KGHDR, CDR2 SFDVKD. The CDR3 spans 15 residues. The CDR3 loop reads CATSDFRQGAYEQFF.

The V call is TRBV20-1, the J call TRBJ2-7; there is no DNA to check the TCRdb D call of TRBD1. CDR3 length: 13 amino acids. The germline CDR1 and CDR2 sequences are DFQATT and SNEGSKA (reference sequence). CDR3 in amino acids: CSATGTDRYEQYF.

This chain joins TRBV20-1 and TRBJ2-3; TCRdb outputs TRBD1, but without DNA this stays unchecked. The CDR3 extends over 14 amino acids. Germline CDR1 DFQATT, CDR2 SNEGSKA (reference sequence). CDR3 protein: CSARDWTGADTQYF.

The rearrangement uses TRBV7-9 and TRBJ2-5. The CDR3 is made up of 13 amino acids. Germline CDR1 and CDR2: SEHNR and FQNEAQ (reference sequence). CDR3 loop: CASSSTASWTQYF.

The CDR3 reads CASSQGAFNEKLFF. The chain links TRBV14 to TRBJ1-4. The CDR3 consists of 14 residues. CDR1 is SGHDN, CDR2 FVKESK, per germline.

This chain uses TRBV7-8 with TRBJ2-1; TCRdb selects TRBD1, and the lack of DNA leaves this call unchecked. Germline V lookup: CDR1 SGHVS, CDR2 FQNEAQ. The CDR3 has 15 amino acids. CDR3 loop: CASSVGPNSYNEQFF.

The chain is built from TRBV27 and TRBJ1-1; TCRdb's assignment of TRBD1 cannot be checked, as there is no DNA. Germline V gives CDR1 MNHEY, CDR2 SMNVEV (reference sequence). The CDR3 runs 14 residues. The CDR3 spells CASSNLGGWTEAFF.

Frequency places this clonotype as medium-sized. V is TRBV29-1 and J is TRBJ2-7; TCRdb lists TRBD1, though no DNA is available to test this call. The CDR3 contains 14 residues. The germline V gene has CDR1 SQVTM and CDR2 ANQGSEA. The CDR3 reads CSVEPRDNPYEQYF.

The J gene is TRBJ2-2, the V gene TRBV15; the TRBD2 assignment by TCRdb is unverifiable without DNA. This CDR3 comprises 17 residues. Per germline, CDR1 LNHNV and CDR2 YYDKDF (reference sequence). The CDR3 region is CATSRDRMRESTGELFF.

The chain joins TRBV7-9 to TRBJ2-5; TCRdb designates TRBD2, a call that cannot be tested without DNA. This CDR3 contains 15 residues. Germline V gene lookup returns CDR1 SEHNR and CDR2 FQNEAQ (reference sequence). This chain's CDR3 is CASSPVKGSRETQYF.

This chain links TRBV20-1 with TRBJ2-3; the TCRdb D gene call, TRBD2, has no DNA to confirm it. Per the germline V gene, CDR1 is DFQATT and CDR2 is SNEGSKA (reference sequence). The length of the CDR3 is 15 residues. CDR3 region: CSASLLAGGVDTQYF.

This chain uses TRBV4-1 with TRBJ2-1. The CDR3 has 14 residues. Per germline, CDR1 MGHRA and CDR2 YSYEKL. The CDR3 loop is CASSPRLEYNEQFF.

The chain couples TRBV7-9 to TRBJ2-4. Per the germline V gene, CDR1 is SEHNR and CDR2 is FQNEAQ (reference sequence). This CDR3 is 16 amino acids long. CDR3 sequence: CASSPQRGWAKNIQYF.

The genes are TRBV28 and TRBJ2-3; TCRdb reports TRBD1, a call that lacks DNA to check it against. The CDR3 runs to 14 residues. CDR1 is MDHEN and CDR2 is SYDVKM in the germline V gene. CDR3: CASSLDQGVDTQYF.